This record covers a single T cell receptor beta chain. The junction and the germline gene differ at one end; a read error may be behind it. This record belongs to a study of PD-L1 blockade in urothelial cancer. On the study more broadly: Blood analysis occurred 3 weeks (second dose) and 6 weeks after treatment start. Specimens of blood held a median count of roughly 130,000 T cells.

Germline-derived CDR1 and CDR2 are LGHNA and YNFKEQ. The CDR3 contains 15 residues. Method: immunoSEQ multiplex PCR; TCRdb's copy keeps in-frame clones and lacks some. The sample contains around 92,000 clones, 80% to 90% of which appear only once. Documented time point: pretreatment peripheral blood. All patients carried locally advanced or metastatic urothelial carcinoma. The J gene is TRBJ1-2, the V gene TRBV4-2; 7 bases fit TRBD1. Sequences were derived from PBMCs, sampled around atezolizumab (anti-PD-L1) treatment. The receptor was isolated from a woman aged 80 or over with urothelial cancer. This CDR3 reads CTSSQEGGQVYGYTF. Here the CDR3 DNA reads TGTACCAGCAGCCAAGAAGGTGGACAGGTCTATGGCTACACCTTC.